This TCR beta chain came from a study of shared clonotypes between healthy human individuals. Sequenced by immunoSEQ multiplex PCR; TCRdb stores in-frame clones only, minus some. The sample shows roughly 2,500,000 clones, roughly 93% of them seen only once. V was pared by 4 bases and J by 4 bases, with 9 bases of the junction left unmatched. Germline V gives CDR1 SGHAT, CDR2 FQDESV (reference sequence). The CDR3 is 16 residues long. CD45RA+ naive and CD45RA-negative memory subsets were separated from CD4+ cells. The rearrangement joins TRBV11-1 to TRBJ2-2; 7 bases align to TRBD1. Sample: naive CD4+ T cells from PBMCs. Subset noted: CD45RA+ positively selected. This TCR was recovered from a young man in good health. Some clones in this sample may be carry-over from other donors' samples. Here the CDR3 DNA reads TGTGCCAGCAGCTCAGCGGCTAACAGGGGCACCGGGGAGCTGTTTTTT. Protein: CASSSAANRGTGELFF.